The rows below give T cell receptor beta chains drawn from one sample of a study of cytomegalovirus exposure and HLA in healthy donors. Sequencing used immunoSEQ multiplex PCR; TCRdb keeps in-frame clones, though not all of them. The sample holds 150,000 to 200,000 clones, about four fifths seen once. The material sequenced was PBMCs. The receptors derive from a man younger than 35 in good health and CMV-seronegative. Both conserved end residues are part of each CDR3. D genes are given only for firm matches. Clone size appears in some rows only: once, few, many, or a class for an expanded clone.

CDR3nt,CDR3aa,d_gene,v_gene,j_gene,abundance
TGTGCCAGCAGCCCGTCGGACACCAAAAGCTACGAGCAGTACTTC,CASSPSDTKSYEQYF,-,TRBV11-3,TRBJ2-7,-
TGTGCCTGGAGTTTCTATGCTCAGCCCCAGCATTTT,CAWSFYAQPQHF,-,TRBV30,TRBJ1-5,-
TGTGCCAGCAGTGTTGGACAGACCGTCTACAATGAGCAGTTCTTC,CASSVGQTVYNEQFF,-,TRBV2,TRBJ2-1,once
TGTGCCAGCAGCTCGCTAGCGGGAGGGCCACCGAAGAACTACGAGCAGTACTTC,CASSSLAGGPPKNYEQYF,TRBD2,TRBV14,TRBJ2-7,-
TGTGCCAGCAGCTCCACAGCTAACACTGAAGCTTTCTTT,CASSSTANTEAFF,-,TRBV11-2,TRBJ1-1,-
TGTGCCAGCAGTCAGGGCGCTCTAGATACGCAGTATTTT,CASSQGALDTQYF,-,TRBV28,TRBJ2-3,few
TGTGCCAGCAGTTCGGGACAGGGGCGGACTGAAGCTTTCTTT,CASSSGQGRTEAFF,TRBD1,TRBV27,TRBJ1-1,-
TGTGCCAGCAGCTTGGACTATACAGATACGCAGTATTTT,CASSLDYTDTQYF,-,TRBV7-2,TRBJ2-3,-
TGCAGCGTTGGACGGGGTACAGGGGCGGATTATGGCTACACCTTC,CSVGRGTGADYGYTF,TRBD1,TRBV29-1,TRBJ1-2,-
TGCGCCAGCAGCTTGTCGGCAGGGGTCGACGAGCAGTACTTC,CASSLSAGVDEQYF,-,TRBV5-1,TRBJ2-7,-
TGTGCCAGCAGCTTGGTCGGAGGGAGAACCGAAGCTTTCTTT,CASSLVGGRTEAFF,-,TRBV5-6,TRBJ1-1,-
TGTGCCAGCAGCTTAGACTCCCGTCCCGGGGAGCTGTTTTTT,CASSLDSRPGELFF,-,TRBV11-3,TRBJ2-2,once
TGCAGCGTTAGGGGGGGGTCGAACACTGAAGCTTTCTTT,CSVRGGSNTEAFF,-,TRBV29-1,TRBJ1-1,-
TGCGCCAGCAGCTTGAATAGGCAGGGGGATGGCACTGGAAACACCATATATTTT,CASSLNRQGDGTGNTIYF,TRBD1,TRBV5-1,TRBJ1-3,-
TGTGCCAGCAGCGCAGGGGACCTCAATGAGCAGTTCTTC,CASSAGDLNEQFF,-,TRBV6-5,TRBJ2-1,-
TGCGCCAGCAGCGGGACTAGCGGGGTTACCCTGAACACCGGGGAGCTGTTTTTT,CASSGTSGVTLNTGELFF,TRBD2,TRBV5-1,TRBJ2-2,-
TGTGCCAGCAGTCCCAGCCTAGGTGGAAACACCATATATTTT,CASSPSLGGNTIYF,-,TRBV2,TRBJ1-3,-
TGTGCCAGCAGTTTTCGGGGGGCAGGGACTTACGAGCAGTACTTC,CASSFRGAGTYEQYF,-,TRBV27,TRBJ2-7,-
TGTGCCATCAGTGCCACAGGGGGTCACTACGAGCAGTACTTC,CAISATGGHYEQYF,TRBD1,TRBV10-3,TRBJ2-7,few
TGTGCCAGCAGGCCGACAGGGGGCGATGAAAAACTGTTTTTT,CASRPTGGDEKLFF,TRBD1,TRBV27,TRBJ1-4,-
TGTGCCAGCAGTGAGACAAGGATGAACACTGAAGCTTTCTTT,CASSETRMNTEAFF,-,TRBV6-1,TRBJ1-1,-
TGTGCCAGCAGCTTAGTCCGTTTTCCGTCGGGACAGTACAATGAGCAGTTCTTC,CASSLVRFPSGQYNEQFF,TRBD1,TRBV7-2,TRBJ2-1,-
TGTGCCAGCAGCGACCTCCGGACAGGGACCAACTATGGCTACACCTTC,CASSDLRTGTNYGYTF,TRBD1,TRBV5-4,TRBJ1-2,-
TGTGCCAGCAGAGAAACTAGCGGGGGACACAATGAGCAGTTCTTC,CASRETSGGHNEQFF,TRBD2,TRBV6-4,TRBJ2-1,-
TGTGCCAGCAGTGAAGCAGCGCCTGGCTCCGGAAACACCATATATTTT,CASSEAAPGSGNTIYF,-,TRBV6-1,TRBJ1-3,-
TGCGCCAGCAGCATTGACAGTCCCAATCAGCCCCAGCATTTT,CASSIDSPNQPQHF,-,TRBV5-1,TRBJ1-5,-
TGTGCCAGCTCACCGAGGACGGGAGAAGAGACCCAGTACTTC,CASSPRTGEETQYF,-,TRBV18,TRBJ2-5,-
TGTGCCAGCAGTTTATACCTGGGACAGGCGCAAGAGACCCAGTACTTC,CASSLYLGQAQETQYF,TRBD1,TRBV28,TRBJ2-5,once
TGTGCCTGGACCGCGACAGGGTTTGAAAAACTGTTTTTT,CAWTATGFEKLFF,TRBD1,TRBV30,TRBJ1-4,-
TGCGCCAGCAGCCAAGATGGGGGGGCGGGGTACGAGCAGTACTTC,CASSQDGGAGYEQYF,-,TRBV4-1,TRBJ2-7,-
TGTGCCAGCAGCCCGTACCCCAGGGATGAAGCTTTCTTT,CASSPYPRDEAFF,-,TRBV5-6,TRBJ1-1,-
TGTGCCAGCAGTATTACTAGCGGGAGGTTTGGGACCCAGTACTTC,CASSITSGRFGTQYF,TRBD2,TRBV6-5,TRBJ2-5,-
TGTGCCAGCAGCTTCCCCAGGGGTTACGAGCAGTACTTC,CASSFPRGYEQYF,-,TRBV7-9,TRBJ2-7,-
TGTGCCAGCAGAGGAGAGTACGAGCAGTACTTC,CASRGEYEQYF,-,TRBV2,TRBJ2-7,-
TGTGCCAGCAGCTTAGATATGGCGGAGGCAAACTATGGCTACACCTTC,CASSLDMAEANYGYTF,-,TRBV7-2,TRBJ1-2,-
TGCGCCAGCAGCCAGTCCTACACAGATACGCAGTATTTT,CASSQSYTDTQYF,-,TRBV4-1,TRBJ2-3,few
TGTGCCAGCTCACAAAGAGGACAGGGGGGGAAGGATACGCAGTATTTT,CASSQRGQGGKDTQYF,TRBD1,TRBV18,TRBJ2-3,-
TGTGCCATCAGTGACGGGCGGGAGGGGTCCTACAATGAGCAGTTCTTC,CAISDGREGSYNEQFF,TRBD2,TRBV10-3,TRBJ2-1,-
TGTGCCAGCAGCCCAGGAGGACGTCTGGATACGCAGTATTTT,CASSPGGRLDTQYF,-,TRBV7-6,TRBJ2-3,once
TGCGCCAGCAGCCGCGACAGATTCACAGATACGCAGTATTTT,CASSRDRFTDTQYF,-,TRBV4-1,TRBJ2-3,once
TGCGCCAGCAACGAACAGGGGCGCTATGGCTACACCTTC,CASNEQGRYGYTF,TRBD1,TRBV23-1,TRBJ1-2,-
TGTGCCAGCAGCGAGAGTCCGGGACAGGACCTGGTTGTCACCTTC,CASSESPGQDLVVTF,TRBD1,TRBV7-3,TRBJ1-2,-
TGTGCCAGCAGTGTCGGGACAGGCTATGGCTACACCTTC,CASSVGTGYGYTF,TRBD1,TRBV27,TRBJ1-2,-
TGTGCCAGCAGGGGGCGGTCTAACTATGGCTACACCTTC,CASRGRSNYGYTF,-,TRBV7-9,TRBJ1-2,-
TGCAGCGTTGTTCCACTAAGTGTCTTGGACGAGCAGTACTTC,CSVVPLSVLDEQYF,-,TRBV29-1,TRBJ2-7,-
TGTGCTGGCCGCTCTGGAAACACCATATATTTT,CAGRSGNTIYF,-,TRBV28,TRBJ1-3,-
TGTGCCAGCAGCTTCTACCTAGCGGGAGCGTACGAGCAGTACTTC,CASSFYLAGAYEQYF,TRBD2,TRBV7-9,TRBJ2-7,-
TGTGCCAGCAGAAATAGCGGGGTTACAACAGATACGCAGTATTTT,CASRNSGVTTDTQYF,TRBD2,TRBV2,TRBJ2-3,once
TGTGCCAGCAGCTTTGACAGCTATGGCTACACCTTC,CASSFDSYGYTF,-,TRBV11-2,TRBJ1-2,-
TGTGCCAGCAGCCTCGGTTGGTCAGGGAGACTAGCTTCCCAAGAGACCCAGTACTTC,CASSLGWSGRLASQETQYF,TRBD2,TRBV14,TRBJ2-5,-
TGTGCCAGCAGCCGGGAGGGCCAGTACGAGCAGTACTTC,CASSREGQYEQYF,TRBD2,TRBV7-9,TRBJ2-7,-
TGTGCCAGCAGCTTAGCGGGGGCAGGGACTAGCCATATCGATACGCAGTATTTT,CASSLAGAGTSHIDTQYF,TRBD2,TRBV7-9,TRBJ2-3,-
TGCGCCAGCAGCCAAGGACAGTACTCTGAAGCTTTCTTT,CASSQGQYSEAFF,-,TRBV4-1,TRBJ1-1,-
TGTGCCAGCACCAGCCGGACTAGTCAAGGGCGCGGGGAGCTGTTTTTT,CASTSRTSQGRGELFF,TRBD2,TRBV19,TRBJ2-2,-
TGTGCCAGCATCGACCGGGGGGGGAGCAATCAGCCCCAGCATTTT,CASIDRGGSNQPQHF,-,TRBV28,TRBJ1-5,-
TGTGCCAGTAGTATAGTGGCGGGGGGCTACACCTTC,CASSIVAGGYTF,-,TRBV19,TRBJ1-2,-
TGTGCCAGTAGTACCCCTCCGGGACAGCGGAACACTGAAGCTTTCTTT,CASSTPPGQRNTEAFF,TRBD1,TRBV19,TRBJ1-1,-
TGCGCCAGCAGCCAAGGGACGATTCACCGGGACTCAAGCTCCTACAATGAGCAGTTCTTC,CASSQGTIHRDSSSYNEQFF,-,TRBV4-1,TRBJ2-1,-
TGTGCCAGCAGTGGAGGGGCAGATACGCAGTATTTT,CASSGGADTQYF,-,TRBV11-3,TRBJ2-3,-